Described below is a single T cell receptor beta chain sequence and its context. The CDR3 sequence is 15 residues long. Germline assignment: CDR1 SGDLS and CDR2 YYNGEE. Unmatched junction bases numbered 11, after V lost 4 bases and J lost 6 bases. The data originate from a study of T cell changes during pregnancy in multiple sclerosis. Produced via immunoSEQ multiplex PCR; TCRdb's table is partial and in-frame only. The sample lists fewer than 35,000 clones, nearly 90% occurring once. The receptor comes from a female donor in good health, enrolled as a control in a pregnancy study. The chain uses TRBV9 and TRBJ1-1; 8 nucleotides agree with TRBD1. Material: CD4+ T cells from peripheral blood mononuclear cells, obtained in the third trimester of pregnancy. In DNA, the CDR3 is TGTGCCAGCAGCTCCAACAGGGGGGGGATCCCTGAAGCTTTCTTT. Translated, it gives CASSSNRGGIPEAFF.